This T cell receptor (beta chain) is from a study of shared clonotypes between healthy human individuals (dated by TCRdb to the early 2020s). Some background on the complete study: Three men and a couple of women, aged 18 to 49 years, made up the cohort. For each donor, CD4 naive and CD4 memory were each run on three plates, CD8 naive on two plates, and CD8 memory on one plate. To estimate repertoire size and how much clonotype sharing occurs between individuals, the study deeply sequenced the blood TCR repertoires of several healthy adults. To increase sequencing depth and limit assay-specific biases, TCR repertoire library preparation and sequencing were carried out by different laboratories using diverse techniques. Leukapheresis yielded between about 0.9 and 9.5 billion PBMCs per donor.

CD8 naive samples were CD45RO-negative cells positively selected for CCR7, giving a CD45RA+CCR7+ population that excluded TemRA cells. The donors were healthy, HIV-negative adults with no recently reported acute infections or vaccinations. All donors were Caucasian adults living in Nashville, Tennessee, USA. Blood was obtained by leukapheresis, after which PBMCs were separated by Ficoll-Histopaque density gradient centrifugation and cryopreserved in liquid nitrogen vapor phase. Purity and quantity of every magnetically sorted T cell population were checked by analytical flow cytometry. Each sorted fraction had its genomic DNA isolated and then quantified by UV absorbance on a Nanodrop 2000c. What the authors observed across the whole study: Pairwise subsampling indicated that sequencing depth was expected to affect the degree of clonotype sharing among donors. Even with the large sequencing depth, rarefaction of the sorted-subset datasets indicated that sequencing was incomplete. Sampling was restricted to blood, and TCR repertoires in tissue are likely to differ from TCR repertoires in blood. Across a handful of donors, about 5% of naive CD4, approximately 3.5% of naive CD8, under 2.5% of memory CD4, and approximately 0.4% of memory CD8 clonotypes were shared. Clonotypes shared by all four sorted-subset donors showed higher generation probabilities than non-shared clonotypes. Estimated clonotype richness was generally larger for naive than for memory subsets. The small number of donors limited the genetic and exposure-history diversity represented.

Using the deep immunoSEQ assay, TCR CDR3 regions were amplified from genomic DNA by multiplex PCR. Extracted genomic DNA from each cell subset was distributed evenly across all wells of several immunoSEQ 96-well plates, and each plate was treated as a replicate. Each replicate PCR for sorted subsets received approximately 220 ng genomic DNA, equal to roughly 30,000 T cell genomes. Purified libraries were measured with a Qubit 3.0 fluorometer, size-checked on a Bioanalyzer 2100, and measured again with the KAPA Library Quantification kit. Every immunoSEQ 96-well plate was sequenced on a separate single-read 150-cycle Illumina NextSeq 550 flow cell. Turning to the authors' computational methods: Because the immunoSEQ output included only junctional sequences and no quality scores, the filtering could not be the same as the filtering used for full-length reads. To assign V/J genes and CDR3, sequences were annotated against IMGT germline references using PyIR, a Python wrapper for IgBLAST v1.9. Reads with weak V/J assignments (E-value above 1e-6), missing CDR3, stop codons, out-of-frame junctions, or ambiguous translated residues were removed. V3J clonotypes were defined as sequences sharing the same inferred V gene, J gene, and CDR3 amino acid sequence. The percentage overlap between two repertoires was calculated by dividing the number of shared unique clonotypes by the size of the smaller repertoire. Richness of each repertoire was evaluated using RTK rarefaction, the Chao1 estimator, and Recon v2.1 estimates of unobserved clonotypes. OLGA was used to compute generation probabilities for all TCRbeta clonotypes that the gDNA method yielded from a few donors. What TCRdb holds here is the immuneACCESS table cut down to in-frame rearrangements. Part of the clones is not present; checked against another copy, under half of the missing clones reflect an unresolved V gene, and the others are unexplained. V, J and clone size derive from that table, while D and trimming were established from the DNA sequence. A total of about 2 million clones appear in this sample, over 85% of them only once. 1% to 1.3% of the sample lies in the top ten.

Trimming at the junction amounts to 2 bases on V and 10 bases on J, and the germline ends lie 11 bases apart. Sequences SEHNR (CDR1) and FQNEAQ (CDR2) are obtained from the germline V gene (reference sequence). The CDR3 covers 12 residues, taking in both the cysteine and the phenylalanine. The CDR3 DNA has 36 bases and is translated from base 1. As for this clone: Its antigen is not yet known. No clone much larger than this one lies a single base away; base qualities are absent.

Sequenced material: naive CD8+ T cells sorted from blood. What the cell subset or site label conveys for this sample: CD45RA+CCR7+. This sequence was found in a man aged 18 to 30 in good health. The V and J segments used are TRBV7-9 and TRBJ1-1, with a weak D call of TRBD1 (5 bases match). The CDR3 has the sequence CASSLYGGLAFF. The DNA sequence follows: TGTGCCAGCAGCTTATACGGGGGATTAGCTTTCTTT.